A selection of T cell receptor beta chains follows, all from one sample in a study of blood T cell repertoires in COVID-19. Using immunoSEQ multiplex PCR, the repertoire was profiled, and TCRdb retains in-frame clones only, with some absent. The profile shows about 200,000 clones, roughly 90% of them singletons. The material sequenced was PBMCs or T cells enriched from blood (not recorded which). The source is a woman under 30 who had recovered from COVID-19. CDR3s include the opening cysteine and the closing phenylalanine or tryptophan. A D gene is named only where the DNA matches it firmly. Clone size appears in some rows only: once, few, many, or a class for an expanded clone.

j_call,clone_size,d_call,v_call,cdr3_nt,cdr3_aa
TRBJ1-2,once,TRBD1,TRBV12-3/TRBV12-4,TGTGCCAGCAATTCATACAGGGGAGGAGGCTACACCTTC,CASNSYRGGGYTF
TRBJ2-1,.,.,TRBV20-1,TGCAGTGCAGAGTACCCTGAGCAGTTCTTC,CSAEYPEQFF
TRBJ2-3,few,TRBD2,TRBV3-1/TRBV3-2,TGTGCCAGCAGTGGGACTAGCGGGGGGGGCACAGATACGCAGTATTTT,CASSGTSGGGTDTQYF
TRBJ2-7,once,TRBD1,TRBV5-1,TGCGCCAGCAGCCCCCGGGACAGGGGAAACAACGAGCAGTACTTC,CASSPRDRGNNEQYF
TRBJ2-5,once,TRBD2,TRBV24-1,TGTGCCACCAGTGTAGCGGGCGGGTCGTGGGAGACCCAGTACTTC,CATSVAGGSWETQYF
TRBJ2-1,.,TRBD1,TRBV5-5,TGTGCCAGTCGAACAGGGGGAGTCCACAATGAGCAGTTCTTC,CASRTGGVHNEQFF
TRBJ1-1,.,.,TRBV3-1/TRBV3-2,TGTGCCAGCAGCCAAGATAGGGGAATTCGGAACACTGAAGCTTTCTTT,CASSQDRGIRNTEAFF
TRBJ2-3,.,.,TRBV5-5,TGTGCCAGCACCCAGTTCTCCGGAGTCACAGATACGCAGTATTTT,CASTQFSGVTDTQYF
TRBJ1-5,.,TRBD1,TRBV7-9,TGTGCCAGCAGCCGGGACAGGCAATCTCAGCCCCAGCATTTT,CASSRDRQSQPQHF
TRBJ1-2,.,TRBD1,TRBV28,TGTGCCAGCAGTTTATCCAGGGGGATTGGCTACACCTTC,CASSLSRGIGYTF